The text below deals with one T cell receptor (beta chain). The target antigen is unknown. Between the trimmed V and J ends, which lost 7 bases and 0 bases, there was a span of 7 bases. This CDR3 is built from 12 residues. CDR1 is ENHRY and CDR2 is SYGVKD in the germline V gene. Here immunoSEQ multiplex PCR was the method, and the copy in TCRdb shows in-frame clones only, minus some. The sample yields about 700,000 clones, roughly nine tenths seen once. Naive CD8 cells lacked CD45RO, underwent positive selection for CCR7 and left out terminally differentiated effector memory CD45RA+ cells. The data stem from a study of shared clonotypes between healthy human individuals. About the study: The study drew on two women and three men aged 18 to 49 as donors. CD4 naive and CD4 memory each took three plates per donor, while CD8 naive took two and CD8 memory one.

Broader study findings: Non-shared clonotypes showed lower generation probabilities than clonotypes common to all four donors.

This clonotype was obtained from a man aged 25 to 45 in good health. Sequences were obtained from naive CD8+ T cells sorted from blood. This chain uses TRBV10-3 with TRBJ2-7; D possibly uses TRBD1 or TRBD2 (5 bases each). Here the CDR3 DNA reads TGTGCCATCATGGGGGACTCCTACGAGCAGTACTTC. Encoded protein: CAIMGDSYEQYF.